A selection of T cell receptor beta chains follows, all from one sample in a study of OX40 agonist ivuxolimab in advanced cancers. Assay used: immunoSEQ multiplex PCR; TCRdb lists only in-frame clones, some missing. This sample has roughly 38,000 clones; 80% to 90% occur once, and the top ten carry 0.45% to 0.6%. The material sequenced was CD4+ or CD8+ T cells sorted from blood, taken in a trial of the OX40 agonist ivuxolimab. The origin of the receptors is an adult with an advanced solid tumor such as melanoma, head and neck, liver or kidney cancer. CDR3s include the opening cysteine and the closing phenylalanine or tryptophan. Fields, in order: D gene, J gene, clone size, V gene, CDR3 DNA, CDR3 protein. A D gene is named only where the DNA matches it firmly. Clone size is not always given. Where it is, it says once, few, many or a class for expanded clones.

D gene: NA
J gene: TRBJ1-5
clone size: NA
V gene: TRBV2
CDR3 DNA: TGTGCCAGCAGTGAAGCTGGGACTCGAAATAGCAATCAGCCCCAGCATTTT
CDR3 protein: CASSEAGTRNSNQPQHF

D gene: NA
J gene: TRBJ1-4
clone size: NA
V gene: TRBV4-2
CDR3 DNA: TGTGCCAGCAGCCAAACGCAGGGGTCTAATGAAAAACTGTTTTTT
CDR3 protein: CASSQTQGSNEKLFF

D gene: NA
J gene: TRBJ1-4
clone size: few
V gene: TRBV10-3
CDR3 DNA: TGTGCCATCGGGCGGGGTGAAAAACTGTTTTTT
CDR3 protein: CAIGRGEKLFF

D gene: NA
J gene: TRBJ1-1
clone size: NA
V gene: TRBV19
CDR3 DNA: TGTGCCAGTAGTCGGTCGGGGAACACTGAAGCTTTCTTT
CDR3 protein: CASSRSGNTEAFF

D gene: NA
J gene: TRBJ2-5
clone size: NA
V gene: TRBV6-6
CDR3 DNA: TGTGCCAGCAGCCGAAATACTAGCCCCGGCGGAGAGACCCAGTACTTC
CDR3 protein: CASSRNTSPGGETQYF

D gene: TRBD2
J gene: TRBJ2-7
clone size: once
V gene: TRBV7-2
CDR3 DNA: TGTGCCAGCAGCGTAGGCCCACTAGCGGGGGGCGACTACGAGCAGTACTTC
CDR3 protein: CASSVGPLAGGDYEQYF

D gene: NA
J gene: TRBJ2-5
clone size: NA
V gene: TRBV7-9
CDR3 DNA: TGTGCCAGCAGCTTTCTGGGGGGGCTGGAGACCCAGTACTTC
CDR3 protein: CASSFLGGLETQYF

D gene: NA
J gene: TRBJ2-7
clone size: NA
V gene: TRBV29-1
CDR3 DNA: TGCAGCGTTGTCGCATCCTCCTACGAGCAGTACTTC
CDR3 protein: CSVVASSYEQYF

D gene: TRBD2
J gene: TRBJ2-3
clone size: NA
V gene: TRBV29-1
CDR3 DNA: TGCAGCGTTGTCCTGGCGGGGGGACCGACAGATACGCAGTATTTT
CDR3 protein: CSVVLAGGPTDTQYF

D gene: TRBD1
J gene: TRBJ2-5
clone size: NA
V gene: TRBV7-9
CDR3 DNA: TGTGCCAGCAGCCCGACAGGGAGAGAGACCCAGTACTTC
CDR3 protein: CASSPTGRETQYF

D gene: TRBD1
J gene: TRBJ2-7
clone size: NA
V gene: TRBV28
CDR3 DNA: TGTGCCAGCAGAGAACAGGGGGCCAACGAGCAGTACTTC
CDR3 protein: CASREQGANEQYF

D gene: NA
J gene: TRBJ2-3
clone size: NA
V gene: TRBV19
CDR3 DNA: TGTGCCAGTAGTAACGGGCCAGATACGCAGTATTTT
CDR3 protein: CASSNGPDTQYF

D gene: NA
J gene: TRBJ1-5
clone size: NA
V gene: TRBV5-1
CDR3 DNA: TGCGCCAGCAGCCCGGACGGTTTTCAGCCCCAGCATTTT
CDR3 protein: CASSPDGFQPQHF

D gene: NA
J gene: TRBJ1-1
clone size: NA
V gene: TRBV6-5
CDR3 DNA: TGTGCCAGCAGTTACTCGAAGAACACTGAAGCTTTCTTT
CDR3 protein: CASSYSKNTEAFF

D gene: NA
J gene: TRBJ2-5
clone size: NA
V gene: TRBV6-5
CDR3 DNA: TGTGCCAGCAGTTCCGTCAGAGGGCTGGTAGAGACCCAGTACTTC
CDR3 protein: CASSSVRGLVETQYF

D gene: NA
J gene: TRBJ2-6
clone size: once
V gene: TRBV7-2
CDR3 DNA: TGTGCCAGCAGCCAAGGGAGGTCTGGGGCCAACGTCCTGACTTTC
CDR3 protein: CASSQGRSGANVLTF

D gene: NA
J gene: TRBJ2-7
clone size: NA
V gene: TRBV7-6
CDR3 DNA: TGTGCCAGCAGCCCCCGGGACATTTTATACGAGCAGTACTTC
CDR3 protein: CASSPRDILYEQYF

D gene: NA
J gene: TRBJ2-2
clone size: NA
V gene: TRBV7-6
CDR3 DNA: TGTGCCAGCAGGGGGACCGACGGCACCGGGGAGCTGTTTTTT
CDR3 protein: CASRGTDGTGELFF

D gene: NA
J gene: TRBJ2-7
clone size: NA
V gene: TRBV11-3
CDR3 DNA: TGTGCCAGCAGCTTAGAACCATACGAGCAGTACTTC
CDR3 protein: CASSLEPYEQYF

D gene: NA
J gene: TRBJ2-1
clone size: NA
V gene: TRBV29-1
CDR3 DNA: TGCAGCGTTGAAAAGGGCGGCGGGTTATACAATGAGCAGTTCTTC
CDR3 protein: CSVEKGGGLYNEQFF

D gene: NA
J gene: TRBJ1-2
clone size: NA
V gene: TRBV25-1
CDR3 DNA: TGTGCCAGCAGGACTCCGGGGGGCTATGGCTACACCTTC
CDR3 protein: CASRTPGGYGYTF

D gene: NA
J gene: TRBJ1-1
clone size: once
V gene: TRBV6-8
CDR3 DNA: TGTGCCAGCAGTTACTCCCCAGGGTCTGAAGCTTTCTTT
CDR3 protein: CASSYSPGSEAFF

D gene: TRBD2
J gene: TRBJ2-1
clone size: NA
V gene: TRBV7-3
CDR3 DNA: TGTGCCAGCAGCCCCACAGGACTAGCGGGGGTATACAATGAGCAGTTCTTC
CDR3 protein: CASSPTGLAGVYNEQFF

D gene: TRBD1
J gene: TRBJ1-1
clone size: NA
V gene: TRBV6-6
CDR3 DNA: TGTGCCAGCAGCCTTCGGACAGGGGGCACTGAAGCTTTCTTT
CDR3 protein: CASSLRTGGTEAFF

D gene: NA
J gene: TRBJ1-3
clone size: NA
V gene: TRBV11-1
CDR3 DNA: TGTGCCAGCAGCTTAGGAGGAAACACCATATATTTT
CDR3 protein: CASSLGGNTIYF

D gene: NA
J gene: TRBJ1-2
clone size: NA
V gene: TRBV5-1
CDR3 DNA: TGCGCCAGCAGCTCAACCGAAGCTAACTATGGCTACACCTTC
CDR3 protein: CASSSTEANYGYTF

D gene: NA
J gene: TRBJ2-2
clone size: NA
V gene: TRBV5-1
CDR3 DNA: TGCGCCAGCAGCTTGGGTAGGCCGAACACCGGGGAGCTGTTTTTT
CDR3 protein: CASSLGRPNTGELFF

D gene: NA
J gene: TRBJ1-6
clone size: NA
V gene: TRBV2
CDR3 DNA: TGTGCCAGCAGTTCCAGGCAGACCTATAATTCACCCCTCCACTTT
CDR3 protein: CASSSRQTYNSPLHF

D gene: NA
J gene: TRBJ1-6
clone size: NA
V gene: TRBV14
CDR3 DNA: TGTGCCAGCAGCCAAGTGGGTGCACCCCTCCACTTT
CDR3 protein: CASSQVGAPLHF

D gene: NA
J gene: TRBJ2-1
clone size: NA
V gene: TRBV9
CDR3 DNA: TGTGCCAGCAGCGTAGCCCCAGCGGAGACCCCCAATGAGCAGTTCTTC
CDR3 protein: CASSVAPAETPNEQFF

D gene: NA
J gene: TRBJ2-1
clone size: NA
V gene: TRBV2
CDR3 DNA: TGTGCCAGCAGTGAAGGCATTCCCTCCTACAATGAGCAGTTCTTC
CDR3 protein: CASSEGIPSYNEQFF

D gene: NA
J gene: TRBJ1-4
clone size: NA
V gene: TRBV15
CDR3 DNA: TGTGCCACCAGCAAACGGACGGACGGTAATGAAAAACTGTTTTTT
CDR3 protein: CATSKRTDGNEKLFF

D gene: NA
J gene: TRBJ1-2
clone size: once
V gene: TRBV2
CDR3 DNA: TGTGCCAGCAGTGAAGCGTGGCAGGGGACTCTTGGCTACACCTTC
CDR3 protein: CASSEAWQGTLGYTF